Given below is one TCR beta chain in context. Its binding antigen is unknown. Base-call qualities are not available, and no considerably larger clone is one nucleotide away. Trimming costs V 3 bases and J 0 bases, and their ends lie 12 bases apart. The germline V gene (reference sequence) yields LNHDA for CDR1 and SQIVND for CDR2. Counted from cysteine to phenylalanine, this CDR3 has 17 amino acids. The CDR3 DNA has 51 bases and is translated from base 1. The record originates from a study of blood T cell repertoires in COVID-19 (dated by TCRdb to 2020 to 2022). Study-level background: Collaborator samples came from the United States, Italy and Spain and covered acute and convalescent phases of COVID-19. The prospective study material was composed of cDNA or gDNA derived from T cells, B-cell-depleted T cells, or PBMCs. Nearly every sample came with metadata listing a de-identified subject ID, COVID-19 status, age in years and sex. Samples came from the ongoing ImmuneRACE study (first 160 participants) plus 1,254 subjects from 6 global collaborators. The repertoires were released in a freely available public database meant as a resource for research on the immune response to SARS-CoV-2. Where available, HLA class I and class II types were obtained from metadata supplied by the sample provider rather than from assay-based typing. Deeply sampled blood TCRbeta repertoires from subjects exposed to, actively infected with, or recovered from COVID-19 were included in the dataset. What the work shows at the level of the full study, not this receptor alone: The amount of clinical and demographic metadata varied by source and participant and was provided uncurated.

TCRbeta CDR3 regions were amplified from genomic DNA by means of the immunoSEQ Assay, a bias-controlled multiplex PCR. On the authors' methods: The number of nucleated cells in each sample was estimated by amplification of reference gene primers within the assay. To quantify the absolute abundance of each unique TCRbeta CDR3 rearrangement, sequence reads were collapsed and filtered. For each sample, productive Simpson clonality was calculated as the square root of Simpson's diversity index across productive rearrangements. TCRdb retrieved this table from immuneACCESS and kept in-frame rearrangements only. Not all clones are present; in checked studies, unresolved V genes account for under half, and no reason is known for the remainder. That table is the source of V, J and clone size, and D and trimming were worked out from the DNA. The sample data list about 50,000 clones, and around 88% of these were observed just once. Roughly 2.1% of the sample goes to the ten largest clones.

The collaborating institutions used their own protocols to collect whole blood in K2EDTA tubes. For TCRbeta analysis, collaborators shipped samples in one of three forms: frozen whole blood, isolated PBMCs, or DNA extracted from either of those sample types. The chain employs TRBV19 and TRBJ2-6; 6 matching bases give a weak D call of TRBD1. This clonotype originated in a woman in her sixties or seventies with acute or convalescent COVID-19. Sequenced: peripheral blood. Here the CDR3 is given as CASSMGRGSSGANVLTF. DNA sequence: TGTGCCAGTAGTATGGGCAGGGGAAGCTCTGGGGCCAACGTCCTGACTTTC.